The 15 T cell receptor beta chains presented below share a single source sample, sequenced in a study of metastatic and nonmetastatic thyroid tumors. Every patient was untreated before thyroid surgery. TCRdb re-called the PCR reads with MiXCR. The sample includes roughly 5,900 clones, 25% seen only once; the top ten take around 10%. Material for sequencing was adjacent normal tissue. Receptors were obtained from a male donor with papillary thyroid cancer or a benign thyroid nodule (not recorded which). Some clones in this sample may be carry-over from other donors' samples.

This clone was observed a few times. A clone one base away is much larger, so this may be a read error. Other DNA sequences within the sample encode an identical CDR3. The V and J genes are TRBV27 and TRBJ1-1; possibly TRBD1 for D (6 bases). In germline, CDR1 is MNHEY, CDR2 SMNVEV (reference sequence). The CDR3 has 13 residues. The CDR3 sequence: CASSLGRGTEAFF. The CDR3 region has the DNA TGTGCCAGCAGTTTAGGCAGGGGAACTGAGGCTTTCTTT.

Comments on this clone: A clone one base away is much larger, so this may be a read error. This rearrangement joins TRBV19 to TRBJ2-7; 9 bases fit TRBD1. The germline V gene has CDR1 LNHDA and CDR2 SQIVND (reference sequence). This CDR3 has 13 amino acids. For the CDR3, the DNA is TGTGCCAGCAAGGGACAGGGTTCCTACGAGCATTACTTC. It translates to CASKGQGSYEHYF.

This clone was seen many times. V is TRBV2 and J is TRBJ2-7; the D call may be TRBD1 or TRBD2 (5 bases each). V shed 5 bases and J shed 0 bases, with 11 bases lying between them. In germline, CDR1 is SNHLY, CDR2 FYNNEI. This CDR3 is 14 amino acids long. The CDR3 region has the DNA TGTGCCAGCAGTCGGGACCGGAGCTCCTACGAGCAGTACTTC. Translated: CASSRDRSSYEQYF.

The CDR3 DNA is TGTGCCAGCAGCTCAATTGGACAGGGAAGAGGTGAAAAACTGTTTTTT. This codes for CASSSIGQGRGEKLFF. V is TRBV7-9 and J is TRBJ1-4, with 8 nucleotides matching TRBD1. Per the germline V gene, CDR1 is SEHNR and CDR2 is FQNEAQ (reference sequence). The CDR3 covers 16 residues. V lost 4 bases to trimming and J lost 7 bases; unmatched junction nucleotides: 11. The whole variable domain, filled in from reference TRBV7-9 and TRBJ1-4, reads DTGVSQNPRHKITKRGQNVTFRCDPISEHNRLYWYRQTLGQGPEFLTYFQNEAQLEKSRLLSDRFSAERPKGSFSTLEIQRTEQGDSAMYLCASSSIGQGRGEKLFFGSGTQLSVL.

The chain joins TRBV4-3 to TRBJ1-6, with TRBD1 matching over 7 bases. V trimming: 2 bases; J trimming: 7 bases; junction bases outside the gene matches: 8. Germline V CDR1 and CDR2: LGHNA, YSLEER. The CDR3 has 16 amino acids. The CDR3: CASSQYVQGDNSPLHF. CDR3 bases: TGCGCCAGCAGCCAATATGTGCAGGGGGACAATTCACCCCTCCACTTT.

This clone ranks as medium-sized. This chain links TRBV4-1 with TRBJ2-7; weak D call: TRBD1 (6 bases). The CDR3 contains 12 residues. The germline V and J ends were trimmed by 2 bases and 4 bases, with 6 bases remaining between them. Germline CDR1 reads MGHRA; CDR2 reads YSYEKL. CDR3 sequence (DNA): TGCGCCAGCAGCCAACAGGGGTACGAGCAGTACTTC. Residues: CASSQQGYEQYF.

The rearrangement uses TRBV5-1 and TRBJ2-7, with a possible D match to TRBD2 (5 bases). The CDR3 has 14 amino acids. V gave up 4 bases and J gave up 3 bases, with 14 bases separating them. Germline loops: CDR1 SGHRS, CDR2 YFSETQ. This CDR3 is CASSAGQDGYEQYF. The CDR3 region has the DNA TGCGCCAGCAGCGCGGGTCAGGATGGCTACGAGCAGTACTTC.

There are many counts of this clone. The DNA of the CDR3 is TGCGCCAGCAGCAAGCGGCGCGGCCTCGAGACCCAGTACTTC. Translated, it gives CASSKRRGLETQYF. The chain carries TRBV5-1 and TRBJ2-5; D perhaps matches TRBD2 (5 bases). Trimming removed 4 bases at V and 5 bases at J, with 15 bases between. The CDR3 runs 14 residues. Germline-derived CDR1 and CDR2 are SGHRS and YFSETQ. The variable domain in full, with the rest retrieved from reference TRBV5-1 and TRBJ2-5, is KAGVTQTPRYLIKTRGQQVTLSCSPISGHRSVSWYQQTPGQGLQFLFEYFSETQRNKGNFPGRFSGRQFSNSRSEMNVSTLELGDSALYLCASSKRRGLETQYFGPGTRLLVL.

This clone is classed as medium-sized. The chain joins TRBV27 to TRBJ2-7; 9 bases fit TRBD2. This CDR3 has 15 residues. Germline V lookup: CDR1 MNHEY, CDR2 SMNVEV (reference sequence). J gave up 6 bases and V 3 bases, and 9 bases lay outside the gene matches. The CDR3 sequence is CASSFLGRGGGEQYF. As DNA, the CDR3 is TGTGCCAGCAGTTTTTTAGGGCGGGGGGGGGGCGAGCAGTACTTC.

In its sample, this clone was seen a few times. The chain couples TRBV20-1 to TRBJ2-5; 9 bases match TRBD2. The CDR3 runs to 15 residues. CDR1 and CDR2 from the germline V gene are DFQATT and SNEGSKA (reference sequence). The trim removed 3 bases at V and 0 bases at J, leaving 5 bases unmatched. CDR3 sequence: CSASPSGGYQETQYF. CDR3 in DNA: TGCAGTGCTAGTCCGAGCGGGGGGTACCAAGAGACCCAGTACTTC.

This sequence joins TRBV20-1 and TRBJ1-5; a possible D gene is TRBD1 (6 bases). The CDR3 has 16 residues. The germline gives CDR1 DFQATT, CDR2 SNEGSKA (reference sequence). Trimming cost V 3 bases and J 1 base, with 16 bases left between them. The CDR3 DNA reads as TGCAGTGCTAGGGGAGCAGGGGAGTTAAGCAATCAGCCCCAGCATTTT. Translating it yields CSARGAGELSNQPQHF.

The CDR3 is CASSQGWDIQYF. The CDR3 nucleotides read TGTGCCAGCAGTCAGGGGTGGGACATTCAGTACTTC. The gene calls are TRBV6-1 and TRBJ2-4; tentative D call: TRBD1 (6 bases). Trimming removed 5 bases from V and 8 bases from J, with 10 bases in between. Germline lookup yields CDR1 MNHNS and CDR2 SASEGT. The length of the CDR3 is 12 residues.

The chain joins TRBV4-2 to TRBJ2-5; D tentatively reads TRBD1 or TRBD2 (6 bases each). Germline-derived CDR1 and CDR2 are LGHNA and YNFKEQ. V was pared by 0 bases and J by 2 bases, with 22 bases between. The CDR3 contains 19 residues. The CDR3 here is CASSQENGVEGGRQETQYF. DNA for the CDR3: TGTGCCAGCAGCCAAGAGAACGGGGTAGAGGGGGGAAGGCAAGAGACCCAGTACTTC.

This rearrangement joins TRBV20-1 to TRBJ2-3, with a weak D call TRBD2 (6 bases). The CDR3 covers 14 residues. V lost 7 bases and J lost 2, with 16 bases in between. Germline-derived CDR1 and CDR2 are DFQATT and SNEGSKA (reference sequence). CDR3 loop: CSGGERAITDTQYF. CDR3 coding DNA: TGCAGTGGCGGCGAGCGGGCGATCACAGATACGCAGTATTTT.

This clone is medium-sized (0.01 to 0.1%) in the sample. The sample contains more than one DNA sequence encoding this CDR3. V usage is TRBV6-1 and J usage is TRBJ2-6; D gene uncertain. From germline, CDR1 is MNHNS and CDR2 SASEGT. Trimming cost V 4 bases and J 0 bases, with 13 bases left between them. The CDR3 runs 17 residues. CDR3 in DNA: TGTGCCAGCAGTGTAACGACGGAAATCTCTGGGGCCAACGTCCTGACTTTC. Its protein product is CASSVTTEISGANVLTF.